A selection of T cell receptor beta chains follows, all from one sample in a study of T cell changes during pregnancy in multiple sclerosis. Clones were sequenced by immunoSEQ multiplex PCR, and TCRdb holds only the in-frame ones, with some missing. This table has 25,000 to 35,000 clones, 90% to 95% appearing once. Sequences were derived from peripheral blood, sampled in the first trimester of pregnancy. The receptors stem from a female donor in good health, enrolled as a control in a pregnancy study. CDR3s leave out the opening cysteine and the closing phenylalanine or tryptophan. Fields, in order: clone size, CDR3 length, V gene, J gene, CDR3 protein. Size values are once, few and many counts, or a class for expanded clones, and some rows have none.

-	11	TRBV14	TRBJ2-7	ASSQDLARKQY
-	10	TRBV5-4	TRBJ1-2	ASSADRVGYT
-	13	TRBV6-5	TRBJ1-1	ASTIYQSGGAEAF
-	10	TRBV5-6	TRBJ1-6	ASTGLNSPLH
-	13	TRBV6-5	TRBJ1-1	ASSYFRQLNTEAF
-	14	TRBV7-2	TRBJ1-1	ASSPRGALMNTEAF
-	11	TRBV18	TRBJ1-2	ASSPRQDYGYT
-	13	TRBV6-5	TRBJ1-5	ASSPDRGSNQPQH
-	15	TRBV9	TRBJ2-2	ASSSDSGRGSPGELF
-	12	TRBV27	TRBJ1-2	ASSNRGLVGGYT
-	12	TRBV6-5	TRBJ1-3	ASTDSVSGNTIY
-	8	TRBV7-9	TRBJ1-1	AAEDTEAF
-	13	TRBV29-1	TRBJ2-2	SGVVSGSATGELF
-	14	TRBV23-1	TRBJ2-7	ASSHQGTSGRSEQY
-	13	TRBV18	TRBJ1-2	ASSPAEGQGGGYT
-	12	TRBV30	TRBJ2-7	AWRGQGPSYEQY
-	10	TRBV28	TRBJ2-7	ASRTGGYEQY
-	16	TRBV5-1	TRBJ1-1	ASSLDVQGRRRDPEAF
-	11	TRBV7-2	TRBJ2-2	ASSLGVAGELF
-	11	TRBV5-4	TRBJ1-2	ASSSSEKYGYT
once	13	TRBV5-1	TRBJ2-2	ASRGQGTNTGELF
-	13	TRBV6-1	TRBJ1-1	ASREDRVGNTEAF